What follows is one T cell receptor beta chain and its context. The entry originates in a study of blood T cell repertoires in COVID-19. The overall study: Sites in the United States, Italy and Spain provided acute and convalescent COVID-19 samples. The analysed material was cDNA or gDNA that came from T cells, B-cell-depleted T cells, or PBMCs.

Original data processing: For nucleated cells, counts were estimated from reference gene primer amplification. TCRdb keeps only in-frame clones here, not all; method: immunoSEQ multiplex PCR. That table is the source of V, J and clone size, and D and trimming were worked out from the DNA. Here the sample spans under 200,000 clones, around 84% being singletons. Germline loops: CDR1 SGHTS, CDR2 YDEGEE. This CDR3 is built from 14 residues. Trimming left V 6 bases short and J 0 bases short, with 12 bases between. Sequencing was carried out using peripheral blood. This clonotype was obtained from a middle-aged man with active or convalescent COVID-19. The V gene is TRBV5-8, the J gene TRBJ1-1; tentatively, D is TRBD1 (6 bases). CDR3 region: CASTVRGLNTEAFF. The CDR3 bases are TGTGCCAGCACCGTCAGGGGCTTGAACACTGAAGCTTTCTTT.